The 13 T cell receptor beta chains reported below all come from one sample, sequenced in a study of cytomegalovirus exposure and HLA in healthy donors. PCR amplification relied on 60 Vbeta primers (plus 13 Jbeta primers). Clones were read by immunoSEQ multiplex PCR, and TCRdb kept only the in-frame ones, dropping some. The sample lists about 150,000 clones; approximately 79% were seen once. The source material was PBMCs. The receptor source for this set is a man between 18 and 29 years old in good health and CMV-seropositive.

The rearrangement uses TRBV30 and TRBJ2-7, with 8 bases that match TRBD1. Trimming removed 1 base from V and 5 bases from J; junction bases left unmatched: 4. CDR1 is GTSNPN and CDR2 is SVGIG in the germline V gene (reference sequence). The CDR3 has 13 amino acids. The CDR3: CAWSARGRDEQYF. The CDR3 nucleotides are TGTGCCTGGAGTGCCAGGGGGCGCGACGAGCAGTACTTC.

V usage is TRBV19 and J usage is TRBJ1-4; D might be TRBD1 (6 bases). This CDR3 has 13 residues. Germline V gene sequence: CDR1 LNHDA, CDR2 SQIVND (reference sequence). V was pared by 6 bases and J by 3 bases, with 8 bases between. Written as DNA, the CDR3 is TGTGCCAGTAGGGACAGACCTAATGAAAAACTGTTTTTT. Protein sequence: CASRDRPNEKLFF.

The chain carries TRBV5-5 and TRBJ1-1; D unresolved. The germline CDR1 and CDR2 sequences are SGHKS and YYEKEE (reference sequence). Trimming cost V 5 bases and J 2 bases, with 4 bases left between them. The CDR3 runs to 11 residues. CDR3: CASSVNTEAFF. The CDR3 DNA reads TGTGCCAGCAGTGTAAACACTGAAGCTTTCTTT.

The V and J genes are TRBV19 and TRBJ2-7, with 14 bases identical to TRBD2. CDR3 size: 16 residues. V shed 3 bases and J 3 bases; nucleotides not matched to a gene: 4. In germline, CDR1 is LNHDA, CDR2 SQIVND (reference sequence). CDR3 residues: CASSISGTSGSYEQYF. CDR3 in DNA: TGTGCCAGTAGTATCTCCGGGACTAGCGGGAGCTACGAGCAGTACTTC.

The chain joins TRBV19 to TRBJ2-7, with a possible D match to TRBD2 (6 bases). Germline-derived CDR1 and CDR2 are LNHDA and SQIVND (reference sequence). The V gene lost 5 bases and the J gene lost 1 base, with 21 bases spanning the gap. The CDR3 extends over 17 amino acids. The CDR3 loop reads CASSPRRDARFSYEQYF. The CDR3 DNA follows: TGTGCCAGTAGTCCCCGGAGGGACGCGAGATTTTCCTACGAGCAGTACTTC.

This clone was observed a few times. The CDR3 nucleotides read TGTGCCAGCAGTCCTCTACCCTACGAGCAGTACTTC. Amino acid sequence: CASSPLPYEQYF. V and J are TRBV28 and TRBJ2-5; D is ambiguous. The J call could be wrong; TRBJ2-7 is a better fit for the DNA end. There are 12 residues in the CDR3. From germline, CDR1 is MDHEN and CDR2 SYDVKM.

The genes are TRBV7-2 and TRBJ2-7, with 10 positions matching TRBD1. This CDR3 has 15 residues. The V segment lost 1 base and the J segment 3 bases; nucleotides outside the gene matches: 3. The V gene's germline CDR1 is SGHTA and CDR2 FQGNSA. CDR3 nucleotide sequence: TGTGCCAGCAGCTTAGAGGGGACAGGGGTCTACGAGCAGTACTTC. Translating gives CASSLEGTGVYEQYF. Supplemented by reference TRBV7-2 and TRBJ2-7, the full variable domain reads GAGVSQSPSNKVTEKGKDVELRCDPISGHTALYWYRQSLGQGLEFLIYFQGNSAPDKSGLPSDRFSAERTGGSVSTLTIQRTQQEDSAVYLCASSLEGTGVYEQYFGPGTRLTVT.

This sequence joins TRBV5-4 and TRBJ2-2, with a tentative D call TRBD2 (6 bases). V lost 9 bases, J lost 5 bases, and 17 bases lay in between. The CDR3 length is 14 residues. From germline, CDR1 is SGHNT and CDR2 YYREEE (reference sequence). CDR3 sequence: CAIPGARGTGELFF. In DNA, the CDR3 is TGTGCCATCCCCGGGGCCCGGGGGACCGGGGAGCTGTTTTTT. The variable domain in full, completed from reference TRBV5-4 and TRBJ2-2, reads ETGVTQSPTHLIKTRGQQVTLRCSSQSGHNTVSWYQQALGQGPQFIFQYYREEENGRGNFPPRFSGLQFPNYSSELNVNALELDDSALYLCAIPGARGTGELFFGEGSRLTVL.

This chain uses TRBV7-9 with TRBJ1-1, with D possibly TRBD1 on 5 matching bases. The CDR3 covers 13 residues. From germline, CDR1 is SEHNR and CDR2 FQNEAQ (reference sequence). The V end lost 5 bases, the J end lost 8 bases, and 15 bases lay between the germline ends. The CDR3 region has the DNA TGTGCCAGCAGCCTGGGGACTTCCCTGGAAGCTTTCTTT. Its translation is CASSLGTSLEAFF.

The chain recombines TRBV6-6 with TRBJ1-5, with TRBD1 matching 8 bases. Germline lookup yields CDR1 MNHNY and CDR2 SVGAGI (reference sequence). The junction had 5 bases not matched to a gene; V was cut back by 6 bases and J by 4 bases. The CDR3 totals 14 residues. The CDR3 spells CASRGGQDNQPQHF. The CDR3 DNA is TGTGCCAGCAGGGGGGGACAGGATAATCAGCCCCAGCATTTT.

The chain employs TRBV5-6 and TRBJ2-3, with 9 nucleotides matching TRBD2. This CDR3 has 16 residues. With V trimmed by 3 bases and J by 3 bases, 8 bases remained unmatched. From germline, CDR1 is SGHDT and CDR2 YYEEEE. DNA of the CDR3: TGTGCCAGCAGCTCGTTAGCGGGAGAGGGGACAGATACGCAGTATTTT. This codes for CASSSLAGEGTDTQYF. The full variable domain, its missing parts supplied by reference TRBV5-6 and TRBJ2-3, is DAGVTQSPTHLIKTRGQQVTLRCSPKSGHDTVSWYQQALGQGPQFIFQYYEEEERQRGNFPDRFSGHQFPNYSSELNVNALLLGDSALYLCASSSLAGEGTDTQYFGPGTRLTVL.

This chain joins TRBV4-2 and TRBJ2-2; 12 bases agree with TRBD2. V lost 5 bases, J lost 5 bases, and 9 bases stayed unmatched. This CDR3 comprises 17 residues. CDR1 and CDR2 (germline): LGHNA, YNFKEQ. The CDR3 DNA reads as TGTGCCAGCAGCAAGGGACTAGCGGGCCTAAAAACCGGGGAGCTGTTTTTT. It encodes CASSKGLAGLKTGELFF.

In DNA form, the CDR3 reads TGCAGCGTTGTGGTGCGGGGGGACTTAGATACGCAGTATTTT. It encodes CSVVVRGDLDTQYF. The chain is built from TRBV29-1 and TRBJ2-3; 8 nucleotides match TRBD2. V gave up 4 bases and J gave up 5 bases; unmatched junction bases: 8. Germline-derived CDR1 and CDR2 are SQVTM and ANQGSEA. The CDR3 runs 14 residues.